Sequencing of this T cell receptor (beta chain) was carried out in a study of cytomegalovirus exposure and HLA in healthy donors. General observations from the study: CMV antigen specificity of three CMV-associated chains was confirmed in vitro.

About this clone itself: Its antigen is undetermined.

Libraries were prepared by immunoSEQ multiplex PCR; TCRdb keeps only in-frame clonotypes and omits some of them. The data contain roughly 250,000 clones, approximately 84% of them singletons. The TCR sequence derives from a woman aged 25-40 years in good health and CMV-seropositive. What was sequenced was PBMCs.

The CDR3 nucleotides are TGTGCCAGCAGCAGATCCTCCTACGAGCAGTACTTC. Encoded protein: CASSRSSYEQYF. The chain carries TRBV25-1 and TRBJ2-7; D not certain. The CDR3 covers 12 residues. CDR1 is MGHDK and CDR2 is SYGVNS in the germline V gene. The V gene lost 6 bases and the J gene lost 0 bases, with 6 bases spanning the gap.